The 7 T cell receptor beta chains in this list originate from one sample, sequenced in a study of T-cell memory formation after mild COVID-19 (dated by TCRdb to the early 2020s). To prepare the library, 5' RACE was applied. The sequencer was an Illumina NovaSeq 6000. The public reads were reprocessed in TCRdb via fastp at Q25 and MiXCR, keeping in-frame beta chains. Each entry is one CDR3 protein sequence, shown with its most common DNA and genes. The sample contains about 410,000 distinct CDR3 sequences, about 20% of them found a single time. The ten largest clones capture roughly a fifth of the sample. Sequencing was carried out using PBMCs or a T cell subset sorted from them (not recorded which). These receptors were obtained from a man younger than 30 who had mild COVID-19 (a few samples of this study predate the infection). The sample titles of this study are shuffled in the database, so cell type and time point are left out; the donor was told from shared clones.

This clonotype was seen a handful of times. The rearrangement links TRBV7-2 to TRBJ2-1; D is unclear. The CDR3 consists of 15 residues. Germline CDR1 and CDR2: SGHTA and FQGNSA. V dropped 7 bases and J dropped 0 bases, with 13 bases sitting between them. CDR3 region: CASNVDASSYNEQFF. The CDR3, as DNA: TGTGCCAGCAACGTCGACGCAAGCTCCTACAATGAGCAGTTCTTC.

The rearrangement uses TRBV15 and TRBJ2-7, with D maybe TRBD2 (6 bases). Trimming stripped 2 bases from V and 3 bases from J, with 8 bases between. Germline CDR1 LNHNV, CDR2 YYDKDF (reference sequence). This CDR3 region has 13 residues. CDR3 region: CATSRQDYYEQYF. The CDR3 nucleotides read TGTGCCACCAGCAGACAGGACTACTACGAGCAGTACTTC.

This chain links TRBV6-2 or TRBV6-3 with TRBJ2-7; the D gene is possibly TRBD2 (5 bases). Trimming took 0 bases from V and 1 from J, leaving 13 bases between them. Germline-derived CDR1 and CDR2 are MNHEY and SVGEGT. The CDR3 spans 16 residues. CDR3 DNA sequence: TGTGCCAGCAGTTACTCGTTACGGGGTCAATCCTACGAGCAGTACTTC. Protein sequence: CASSYSLRGQSYEQYF.

This clonotype turned up a few times. V usage is TRBV5-1 and J usage is TRBJ2-7, with D unresolved. V shed 4 bases and J shed 3 bases, with 11 bases lying between them. Per the germline V gene, CDR1 is SGHRS and CDR2 is YFSETQ. The CDR3 is made up of 13 amino acids. This CDR3 is CASSGTYNYEQYF. CDR3 nucleotides: TGCGCCAGCAGCGGCACATATAACTACGAGCAGTACTTC. Variable domain in full (rest from reference TRBV5-1 and TRBJ2-7): KAGVTQTPRYLIKTRGQQVTLSCSPISGHRSVSWYQQTPGQGLQFLFEYFSETQRNKGNFPGRFSGRQFSNSRSEMNVSTLELGDSALYLCASSGTYNYEQYFGPGTRLTVT.

V usage is TRBV6-6 and J usage is TRBJ2-3, with 7 bases lining up with TRBD2. V gave up 0 bases and J gave up 1 base; unmatched junction bases: 7. The CDR3 spans 17 residues. Germline-derived CDR1 and CDR2 are MNHNY and SVGAGI (reference sequence). The CDR3 bases are TGTGCCAGCAGTTACTCGGGGAGCGGGGAGCGCACAGATACGCAGTATTTT. It codes for CASSYSGSGERTDTQYF.

This clonotype was counted many times. The rearrangement joins TRBV5-1 to TRBJ1-1; D unresolved. The V end lost 4 bases, the J end lost 0 bases, and 13 bases lay between the germline ends. From germline, CDR1 is SGHRS and CDR2 YFSETQ. The CDR3 is 15 amino acids. The CDR3 bases are TGCGCCAGCAGCGCGACAAAAGGGATGAACACTGAAGCTTTCTTT. Encoded protein: CASSATKGMNTEAFF.

In its sample, this clonotype was seen a few times. The chain has TRBV5-5 and TRBJ2-7, with 8 positions matching TRBD2. Germline assignment: CDR1 SGHKS and CDR2 YYEKEE (reference sequence). CDR3 size: 17 residues. V dropped 4 bases and J dropped 1; count of bases not matched to a gene: 13. The CDR3 loop is CASSPRPSGGLSYEQYF. DNA of the CDR3: TGTGCCAGCAGCCCCCGCCCGAGCGGGGGACTTTCCTACGAGCAGTACTTC.